Sequencing of this TCR beta chain was carried out in a study of spatial heterogeneity in lung cancer. Study context: A unique TCR and UMI combination showed up more than ten times in raw reads, on average. Findings of the study overall: The study found ubiquitous expanded tumor TCRs in blood more at resection than follow-up.

At least ten counts were recorded for this clonotype. Its antigen is not known. Germline V gives CDR1 SGDLS, CDR2 YYNGEE. The CDR3 runs to 15 residues. V was pared by 3 bases and J by 7 bases, with 16 bases between. The library protocol tagged each TCR cDNA with a unique molecular identifier. MiXCR, applied by TCRdb to the 5' RACE reads, yields one record per CDR3 protein. The repertoire holds about 14,000 distinct CDR3 sequences, with 10% as singletons. Time point in this sample: sample taken at primary tumor resection. The study sequenced unsorted whole RNA from tumor, nontumor lung or frozen PBMC. Donors were around 70 untreated early-stage non-small cell lung cancer patients.

The sequencing here drew on PBMCs, taken at surgery. The genes are TRBV9 and TRBJ1-4; D ambiguous. The clonotype comes from a male donor with early-stage non-small cell lung cancer. The CDR3 bases are TGTGCCAGCAGCGCCTCGCCAAGGGCTGGTGAAAAACTGTTTTTT. This sequence encodes CASSASPRAGEKLFF.